This TCR beta chain was sequenced during a study of T cells in Graves' hyperthyroidism and ophthalmopathy. RNA transcripts gave rise to amplified TCR beta CDR3 regions. First-round RT-PCR targeting the TCR CDR3 was performed with the HTBI primer set. TCRdb reprocessed the multiplex PCR reads via MiXCR and lists one record per CDR3 protein. This sample carries roughly 560,000 distinct CDR3 sequences, roughly 14% of them seen once, and the ten largest clones take about 3.9%. CDR3 length equals 14 residues. V lost 8 bases, J lost 4 bases, and 8 bases stayed unmatched. Germline lookup yields CDR1 SGHVS and CDR2 FQNEAQ.

The sequence derives from a middle-aged woman with Graves' ophthalmopathy. Sequences were obtained from blood. V and J are TRBV7-8 and TRBJ1-2; 9 bases match TRBD1. CDR3 sequence (DNA): TGTGCCAGCCTCACAGGGGGCTCCAGCTATGGCTACACCTTC. It encodes CASLTGGSSYGYTF.